These T cell receptor beta chains were read from a single sample in a study of patients and donors after allogeneic stem cell transplantation. From the RT-PCR reads, TCRdb called clonotypes with MiXCR, one entry per CDR3 protein. The sample has about 960,000 distinct CDR3 sequences, approximately 19% seen once. The sequenced material came from blood, either unsorted or a sorted T cell fraction (not recorded which). The receptors stem from a human donor who was either an allogeneic HSCT recipient or a stem cell or donor lymphocyte infusion donor (not recorded which). It is not recorded whose cells these are; they may come from a transplant donor. Both conserved end residues are trimmed from each CDR3. Fields, in order: clone size, J gene, V gene, CDR3 protein. The size entry is marked missing in some rows and otherwise reads once, few, many or a size class.

NA TRBJ1-5 TRBV27 ASSSFGQGLNQPQH
few TRBJ2-7 TRBV5-1 ASSTRTNPPSYEQY
NA TRBJ2-5 TRBV7-6 ASSRVAETQY
few TRBJ2-1 TRBV7-9 ASSLRDISEYNEQF
NA TRBJ1-1 TRBV18 ASSPPSKREAF
few TRBJ2-1 TRBV24-1 ATSDTLNEQF
once TRBJ1-5 TRBV6-1 ASSEAGSPRYQPQH
NA TRBJ2-7 TRBV5-1 ASSFQDRGPYEQY
NA TRBJ1-5 TRBV15 ATSSGRGGRSNQPQH
NA TRBJ1-6 TRBV27 ASSFIPPTENNSPLH
NA TRBJ2-1 TRBV28 ASRRGRGVTYNEQF
NA TRBJ2-5 TRBV7-2 ASSPIQGVGETQY
few TRBJ2-7 TRBV7-9 ASSYPSGGSYEQY
NA TRBJ2-1 TRBV20-1 SASRDRDDNEQF
few TRBJ1-6 TRBV20-1 SARNIKFYNSPLH
many TRBJ2-7 TRBV12-3/TRBV12-4 ASSLGGSGHHEQY
NA TRBJ2-5 TRBV29-1 SAEGTGGGTQY
many TRBJ2-1 TRBV5-1 ASSALAGAYNEQF
few TRBJ2-7 TRBV7-3 ASSLKQSSEQY
NA TRBJ2-7 TRBV20-1 SATSGNSYEQY
many TRBJ1-5 TRBV5-1 ASSFEGAQPQH
few TRBJ2-4 TRBV20-1 SATGSKNIQY
NA TRBJ2-3 TRBV12-3/TRBV12-4 ASSYGTGDTQY
few TRBJ2-7 TRBV2 ASSAIQGRTYEQY
NA TRBJ1-1 TRBV20-1 SAMPPTRRVTEAF
few TRBJ1-4 TRBV4-2 ASSLAGQGDEKLF
NA TRBJ1-3 TRBV7-2 ASSLIGSSFSGNTIY
few TRBJ2-1 TRBV4-3 ASSAQSYNEQF
NA TRBJ1-4 TRBV5-1 ASSLAAEDEKLF
NA TRBJ2-7 TRBV11-2 ASSPRGSQRDEQY
NA TRBJ2-7 TRBV20-1 SAREGGPTSGSEQY
NA TRBJ1-6 TRBV7-9 ASSTVLYNSPLH
NA TRBJ2-1 TRBV12-3/TRBV12-4 ASSRKTLAGPRGDEQF